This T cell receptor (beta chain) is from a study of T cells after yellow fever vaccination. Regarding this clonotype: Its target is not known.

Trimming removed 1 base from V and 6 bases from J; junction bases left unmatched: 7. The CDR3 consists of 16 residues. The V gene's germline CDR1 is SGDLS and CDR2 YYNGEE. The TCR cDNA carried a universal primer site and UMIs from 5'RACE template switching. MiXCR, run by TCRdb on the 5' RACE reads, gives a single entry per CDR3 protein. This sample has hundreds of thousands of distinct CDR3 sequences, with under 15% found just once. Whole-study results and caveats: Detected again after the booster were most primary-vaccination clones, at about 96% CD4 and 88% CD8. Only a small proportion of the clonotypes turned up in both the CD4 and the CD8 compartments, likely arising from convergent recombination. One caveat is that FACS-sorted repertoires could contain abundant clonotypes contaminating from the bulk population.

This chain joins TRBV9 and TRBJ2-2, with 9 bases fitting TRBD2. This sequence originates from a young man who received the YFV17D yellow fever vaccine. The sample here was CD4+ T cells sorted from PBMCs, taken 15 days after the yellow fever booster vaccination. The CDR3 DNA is TGTGCCAGCAGCGTACGGAGCGGGGGGCCCCCCGGGGAGCTGTTTTTT. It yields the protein CASSVRSGGPPGELFF.